These 6 T cell receptor beta chains share one sample of origin, sequenced in a study of T cells after yellow fever vaccination (dated by TCRdb to between 2018 and 2021). The treatment or condition label corresponds to: live attenuated yellow fever vaccine strain. Libraries were constructed by 5' RACE. Instrument on record: Illumina HiSeq 2500. TCRdb redid the processing of the public reads, applying fastp at Q25 and MiXCR, and retained in-frame beta chains. When rows share a CDR3 protein, they turn into one entry using the most common DNA and genes. Counted in this sample were about 240,000 distinct CDR3 sequences; 6% to 7.5% of them appeared once. The ten top clones hold approximately 0.84% of the sample. The material sequenced was CD4+ T cells sorted from PBMCs, taken 15 days after the yellow fever booster vaccination. These receptor sequences come from a man in his thirties or forties who received the YFV17D yellow fever vaccine.

This chain joins TRBV6-1 and TRBJ2-7; D gene ambiguous. V was pared by 5 bases and J by 13 bases, with 21 bases between. CDR1 MNHNS and CDR2 SASEGT come from the germline V gene. The CDR3 consists of 13 residues. The DNA for the CDR3 is TGTGCCAGCAGTCCCTTTGGACGCCCGCCGGTTTACTTC. It specifies CASSPFGRPPVYF.

The J gene is TRBJ2-1, the V gene TRBV7-9, with 8 bases that match TRBD2. V shed 0 bases and J 6 bases; nucleotides not matched to a gene: 4. Germline assignment: CDR1 SEHNR and CDR2 FQNEAQ (reference sequence). The CDR3 covers 15 residues. The CDR3 loop reads CASSLASGVRNEQFF. CDR3 coding DNA: TGTGCCAGCAGCTTAGCTAGCGGGGTCCGCAATGAGCAGTTCTTC.

This clonotype was observed a handful of times. This chain joins TRBV20-1 and TRBJ2-5; D might be TRBD2 (7 bases). Germline V gene sequence: CDR1 DFQATT, CDR2 SNEGSKA (reference sequence). The CDR3 consists of 15 residues. The V end was cut by 5 bases, the J end by 5 bases, with 21 bases between. The CDR3, as DNA: TGCAGTGCTCAACAAGGGGGGAGGGCCGTTGAGACCCAGTACTTC. Encoded protein: CSAQQGGRAVETQYF.

Many counts were recorded for this clonotype. The V gene is TRBV6-1, the J gene TRBJ2-2, with 7 bases aligning to TRBD1. This CDR3 has 13 amino acids. V trimming: 3 bases; J trimming: 7 bases; junction bases outside the gene matches: 2. Germline V gives CDR1 MNHNS, CDR2 SASEGT. The CDR3 region is CASSETGYGELFF. DNA for the CDR3: TGTGCCAGCAGTGAGACAGGGTACGGGGAGCTGTTTTTT.

The chain couples TRBV20-1 to TRBJ2-1, with a tentative D call TRBD1 (5 bases). Germline assignment: CDR1 DFQATT and CDR2 SNEGSKA (reference sequence). The CDR3 spans 14 residues. The V gene lost 6 bases and the J gene lost 5 bases, with 17 bases spanning the gap. The CDR3 DNA reads TGCAGTGCGCCGCGCCCCACAGGCGACAATGAGCAGTTCTTC. Translating gives CSAPRPTGDNEQFF.

This clonotype showed up just a few times. V usage is TRBV20-1 and J usage is TRBJ2-1; TRBD2 matches 7 bases. The CDR3 length is 12 residues. V lost 5 bases and J lost 7; bases outside the gene matches: 5. CDR1 DFQATT and CDR2 SNEGSKA come from the germline V gene (reference sequence). CDR3 loop: CSAARTRNEQFF. The CDR3 DNA sequence: TGCAGTGCTGCCCGGACTAGGAATGAGCAGTTCTTC.